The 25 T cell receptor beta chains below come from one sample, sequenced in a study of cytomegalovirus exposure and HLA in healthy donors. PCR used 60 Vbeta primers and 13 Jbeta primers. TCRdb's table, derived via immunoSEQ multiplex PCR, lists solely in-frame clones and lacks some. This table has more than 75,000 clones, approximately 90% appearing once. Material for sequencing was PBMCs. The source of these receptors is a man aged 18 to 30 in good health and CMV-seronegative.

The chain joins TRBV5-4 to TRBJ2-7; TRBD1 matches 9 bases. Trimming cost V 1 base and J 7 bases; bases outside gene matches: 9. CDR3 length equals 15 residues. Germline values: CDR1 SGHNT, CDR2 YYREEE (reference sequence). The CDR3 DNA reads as TGTGCCAGCAGCTTGTCCGGACAGGGGCCGGGTGAGCAGTACTTC. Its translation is CASSLSGQGPGEQYF.

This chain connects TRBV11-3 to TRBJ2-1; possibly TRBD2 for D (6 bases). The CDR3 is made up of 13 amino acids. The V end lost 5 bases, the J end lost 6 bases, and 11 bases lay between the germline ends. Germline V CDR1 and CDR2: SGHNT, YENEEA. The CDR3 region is CASSGSRGNEQFF. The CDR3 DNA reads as TGTGCCAGCAGCGGGTCGCGGGGCAATGAGCAGTTCTTC.

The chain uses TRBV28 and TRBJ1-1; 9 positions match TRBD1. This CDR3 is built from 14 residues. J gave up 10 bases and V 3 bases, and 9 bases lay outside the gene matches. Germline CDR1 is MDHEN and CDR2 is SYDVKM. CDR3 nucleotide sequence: TGTGCCAGCAGTTTGGGGGGGACAGGGAGTGGAGCTTTCTTT. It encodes CASSLGGTGSGAFF.

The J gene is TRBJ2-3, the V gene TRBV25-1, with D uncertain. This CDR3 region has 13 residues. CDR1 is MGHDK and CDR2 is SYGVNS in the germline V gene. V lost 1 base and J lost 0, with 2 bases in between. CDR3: CASSELSTDTQYF. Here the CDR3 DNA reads TGTGCCAGCAGTGAATTAAGCACAGATACGCAGTATTTT.

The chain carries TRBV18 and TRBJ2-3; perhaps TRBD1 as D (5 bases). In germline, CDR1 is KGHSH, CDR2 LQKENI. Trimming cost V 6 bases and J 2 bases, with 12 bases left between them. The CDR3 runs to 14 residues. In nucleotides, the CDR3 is TGTGCCAGCTCCTCGGACACCTACACAGATACGCAGTATTTT. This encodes CASSSDTYTDTQYF.

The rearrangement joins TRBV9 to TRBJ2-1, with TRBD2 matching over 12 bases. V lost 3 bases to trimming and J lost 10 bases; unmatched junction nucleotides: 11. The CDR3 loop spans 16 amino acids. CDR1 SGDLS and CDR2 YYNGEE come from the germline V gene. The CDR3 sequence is CASSATTSGRSWEQFF. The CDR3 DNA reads TGTGCCAGCAGCGCTACGACTAGCGGGAGATCATGGGAGCAGTTCTTC.

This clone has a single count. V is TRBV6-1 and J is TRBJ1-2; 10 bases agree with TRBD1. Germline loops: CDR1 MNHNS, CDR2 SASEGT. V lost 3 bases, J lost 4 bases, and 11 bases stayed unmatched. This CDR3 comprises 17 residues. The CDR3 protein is CASSDLGGTGEAYGYTF. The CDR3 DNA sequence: TGTGCCAGCAGTGATCTGGGAGGGACAGGGGAGGCCTATGGCTACACCTTC.

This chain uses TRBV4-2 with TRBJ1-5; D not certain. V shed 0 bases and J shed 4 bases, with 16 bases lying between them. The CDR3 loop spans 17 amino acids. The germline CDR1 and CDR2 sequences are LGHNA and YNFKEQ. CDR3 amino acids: CASSQDGGSRPNQPQHF. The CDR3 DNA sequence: TGTGCCAGCAGCCAAGATGGAGGATCTCGGCCTAATCAGCCCCAGCATTTT.

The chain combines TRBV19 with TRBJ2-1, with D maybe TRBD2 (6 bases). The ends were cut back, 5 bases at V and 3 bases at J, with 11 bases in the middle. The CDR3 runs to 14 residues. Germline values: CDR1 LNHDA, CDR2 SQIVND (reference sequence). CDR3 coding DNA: TGTGCCAGTAGTGGGGGGTCTAGCTACAATGAGCAGTTCTTC. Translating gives CASSGGSSYNEQFF.

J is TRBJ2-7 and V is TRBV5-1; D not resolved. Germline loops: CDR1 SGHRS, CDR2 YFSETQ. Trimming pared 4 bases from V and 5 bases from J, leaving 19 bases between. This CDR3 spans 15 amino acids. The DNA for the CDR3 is TGCGCCAGCAGCAGTTTTAGTTCCTCCCCGGACGAGCAGTACTTC. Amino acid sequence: CASSSFSSSPDEQYF.

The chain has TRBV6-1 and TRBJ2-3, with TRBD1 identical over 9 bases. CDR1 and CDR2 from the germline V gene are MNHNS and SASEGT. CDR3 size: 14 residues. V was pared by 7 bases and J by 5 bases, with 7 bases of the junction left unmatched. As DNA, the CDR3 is TGTGCCAGCACCCAGGACAGGGGTAGAGATACGCAGTATTTT. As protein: CASTQDRGRDTQYF.

This CDR3 is CASSLFLTGEKLFF. The DNA of the CDR3 is TGTGCCAGCAGTTTATTCCTCACAGGGGAAAAACTGTTTTTT. The chain links TRBV27 to TRBJ1-4, with a tentative D call TRBD1 (6 bases). V lost 1 base and J lost 8, with 11 bases in between. The CDR3 length is 14 residues. Per the germline V gene, CDR1 is MNHEY and CDR2 is SMNVEV (reference sequence).

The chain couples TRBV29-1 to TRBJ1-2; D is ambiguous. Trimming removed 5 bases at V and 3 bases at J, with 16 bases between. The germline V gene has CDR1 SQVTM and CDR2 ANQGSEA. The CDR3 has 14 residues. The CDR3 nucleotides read TGCAGCGTTTCCTCCGGGATGGGCGACTATGGCTACACCTTC. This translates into CSVSSGMGDYGYTF.

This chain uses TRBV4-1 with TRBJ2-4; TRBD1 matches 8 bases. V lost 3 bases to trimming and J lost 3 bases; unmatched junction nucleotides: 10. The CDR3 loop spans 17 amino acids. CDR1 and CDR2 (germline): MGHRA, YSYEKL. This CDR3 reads CASSQTPGGLDKNIQYF. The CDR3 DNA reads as TGCGCCAGCAGCCAGACTCCAGGGGGCCTGGACAAAAACATTCAGTACTTC.

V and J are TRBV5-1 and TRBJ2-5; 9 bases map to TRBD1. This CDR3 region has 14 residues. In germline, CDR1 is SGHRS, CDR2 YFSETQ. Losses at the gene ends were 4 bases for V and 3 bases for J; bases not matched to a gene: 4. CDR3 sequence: CASSPGQGKETQYF. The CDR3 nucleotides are TGCGCCAGCAGCCCTGGACAGGGGAAAGAGACCCAGTACTTC.

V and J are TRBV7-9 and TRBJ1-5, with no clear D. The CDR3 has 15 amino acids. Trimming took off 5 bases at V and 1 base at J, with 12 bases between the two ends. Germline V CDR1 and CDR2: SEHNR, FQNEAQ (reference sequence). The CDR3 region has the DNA TGTGCCAGCAGCCCCTTCGGCGGGAGCAATCAGCCCCAGCATTTT. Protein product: CASSPFGGSNQPQHF.

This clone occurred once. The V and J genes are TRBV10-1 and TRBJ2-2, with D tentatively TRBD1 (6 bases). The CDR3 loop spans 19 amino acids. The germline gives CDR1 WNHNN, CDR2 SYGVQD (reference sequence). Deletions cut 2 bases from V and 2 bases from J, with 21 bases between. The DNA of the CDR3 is TGCGCCAGCAGTGAGACGCGCGCGTACAGGGAAACAAACACCGGGGAGCTGTTTTTT. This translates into CASSETRAYRETNTGELFF.

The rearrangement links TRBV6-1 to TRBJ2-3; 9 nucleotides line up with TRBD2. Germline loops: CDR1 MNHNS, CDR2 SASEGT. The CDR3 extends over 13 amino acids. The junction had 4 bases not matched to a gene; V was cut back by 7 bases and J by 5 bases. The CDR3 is CASTLAGVDTQYF. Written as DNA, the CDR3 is TGTGCCAGCACGTTAGCGGGAGTAGATACGCAGTATTTT.

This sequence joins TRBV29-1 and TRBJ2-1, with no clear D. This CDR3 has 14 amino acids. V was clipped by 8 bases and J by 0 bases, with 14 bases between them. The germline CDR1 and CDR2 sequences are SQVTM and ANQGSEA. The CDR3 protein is CSTAQTSSYNEQFF. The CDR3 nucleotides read TGCAGCACAGCCCAGACGAGCTCCTACAATGAGCAGTTCTTC.

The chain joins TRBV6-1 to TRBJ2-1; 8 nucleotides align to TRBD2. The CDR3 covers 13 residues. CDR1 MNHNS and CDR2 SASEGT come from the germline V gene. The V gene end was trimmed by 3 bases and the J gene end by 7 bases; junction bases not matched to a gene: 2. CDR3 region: CASSESGRNEQFF. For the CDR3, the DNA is TGTGCCAGCAGTGAGAGCGGGAGAAATGAGCAGTTCTTC.

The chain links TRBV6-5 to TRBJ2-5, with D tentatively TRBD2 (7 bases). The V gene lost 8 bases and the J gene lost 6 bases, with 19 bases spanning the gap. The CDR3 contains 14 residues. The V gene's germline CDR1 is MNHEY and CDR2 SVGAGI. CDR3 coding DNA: TGTGCCAGCTCATGGGGGCGGGAGTATCAGACCCAGTACTTC. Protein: CASSWGREYQTQYF.

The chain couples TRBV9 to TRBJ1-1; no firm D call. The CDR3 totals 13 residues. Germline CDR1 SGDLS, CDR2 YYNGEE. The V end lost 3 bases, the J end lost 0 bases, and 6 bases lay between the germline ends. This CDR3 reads CASSAHLNTEAFF. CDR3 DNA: TGTGCCAGCAGCGCACACCTGAACACTGAAGCTTTCTTT.

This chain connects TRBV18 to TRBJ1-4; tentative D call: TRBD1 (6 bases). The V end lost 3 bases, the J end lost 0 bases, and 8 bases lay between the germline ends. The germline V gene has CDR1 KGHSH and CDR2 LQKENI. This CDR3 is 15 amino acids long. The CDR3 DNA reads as TGTGCCAGCTCACCGACAGGACCAACTAATGAAAAACTGTTTTTT. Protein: CASSPTGPTNEKLFF. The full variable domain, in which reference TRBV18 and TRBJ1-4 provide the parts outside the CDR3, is NAGVMQNPRHLVRRRGQEARLRCSPMKGHSHVYWYRQLPEEGLKFMVYLQKENIIDESGMPKERFSAEFPKEGPSILRIQQVVRGDSAAYFCASSPTGPTNEKLFFGSGTQLSVL.

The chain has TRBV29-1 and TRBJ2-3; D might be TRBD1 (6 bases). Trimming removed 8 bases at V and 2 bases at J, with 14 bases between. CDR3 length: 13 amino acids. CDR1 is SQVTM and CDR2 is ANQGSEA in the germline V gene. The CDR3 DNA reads TGCAGCCAACAGGGTCTGTTCACAGATACGCAGTATTTT. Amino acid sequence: CSQQGLFTDTQYF.

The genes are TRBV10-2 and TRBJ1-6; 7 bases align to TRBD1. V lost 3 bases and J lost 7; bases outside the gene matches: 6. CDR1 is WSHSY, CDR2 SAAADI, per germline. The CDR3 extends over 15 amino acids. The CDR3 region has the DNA TGCGCCAGCAGTGACCAGATGACAGGGAATTCACCCCTCCACTTT. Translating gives CASSDQMTGNSPLHF.